The 21 T cell receptor beta chains presented below share a single source sample, sequenced in a study of Ad26.COV2.S vaccination and SARS-CoV-2 variants. Treatment denoted: about 20 received Ad26.COV2.S at low or high dose, single or two shots; about five received placebo; per-sample allocation not given. Each sample was drawn 63 days after the first injection (of vaccine or placebo). The table came from immunoSEQ multiplex PCR; TCRdb's copy has only in-frame clones and leaves some out. The sample has 300,000 to 400,000 clones, about 82% seen once; the top ten hold more than 1.5%. Source: peripheral blood, taken in a trial of Ad26.COV2.S vaccine versus placebo. These receptors originate from a person between 18 and 59 years old who received the Ad26.COV2.S COVID-19 vaccine or a placebo.

The chain uses TRBV11-2 and TRBJ2-3, with 9 nucleotides matching TRBD2. Germline V lookup: CDR1 SGHAT, CDR2 FQNNGV. The CDR3 has 17 amino acids. V gave up 5 bases and J gave up 2 bases; unmatched junction bases: 11. CDR3 nucleotide sequence: TGTGCCAGCAGCAGGGGAGCTCTAGCGGGATACACAGATACGCAGTATTTT. Its translation: CASSRGALAGYTDTQYF. Combining the CDR3 with reference TRBV11-2 and TRBJ2-3 gives the whole variable domain EAGVAQSPRYKIIEKRQSVAFWCNPISGHATLYWYQQILGQGPKLLIQFQNNGVVDDSQLPKDRFSAERLKGVDSTLKIQPAKLEDSAVYLCASSRGALAGYTDTQYFGPGTRLTVL.

The chain uses TRBV3-1 (or the pseudogene TRBV3-2) and TRBJ2-2, with 12 bases that match TRBD1. Germline loops: CDR1 LGHDT, CDR2 YNNKEL (reference sequence). V lost 5 bases, J lost 2 bases, and 9 bases stayed unmatched. The CDR3 has 18 residues. CDR3 in amino acids: CASSATGTGGFNTGELFF. CDR3 DNA sequence: TGTGCCAGCAGCGCCACCGGGACAGGGGGCTTTAACACCGGGGAGCTGTTTTTT.

The CDR3 here is CASRGTGAEQFF. Written as DNA, the CDR3 is TGTGCCAGCAGAGGGACAGGGGCCGAGCAGTTCTTC. The chain employs TRBV6-5 and TRBJ2-1, with 10 bases that match TRBD1. V was pared by 6 bases and J by 10 bases, with 3 bases of the junction left unmatched. The CDR3 loop spans 12 amino acids. Per the germline V gene, CDR1 is MNHEY and CDR2 is SVGAGI.

The CDR3, as DNA: TGTGCCATCAGTGTGACGACAGGGCTACTATTCGGCTACACCTTC. This sequence encodes CAISVTTGLLFGYTF. The gene calls are TRBV10-3 and TRBJ1-2, with 7 positions matching TRBD1. There are 15 residues in the CDR3. V was clipped by 4 bases and J by 8 bases; unmatched bases: 13. CDR1 ENHRY and CDR2 SYGVKD come from the germline V gene.

This rearrangement joins TRBV27 to TRBJ1-1; 7 bases line up with TRBD1. In germline, CDR1 is MNHEY, CDR2 SMNVEV (reference sequence). This CDR3 has 16 residues. Trimming removed 2 bases from V and 11 bases from J; junction bases left unmatched: 17. In DNA, the CDR3 is TGTGCCAGCAGTTTAGCCTGGGACAGATCATCAGGTCAGGCTTTCTTT. It specifies CASSLAWDRSSGQAFF.

In DNA, the CDR3 is TGTGCCAGCTCACCGGTCCCCGACAGCCTTAATGAAAAACTGTTTTTT. Translation gives CASSPVPDSLNEKLFF. The gene calls are TRBV18 and TRBJ1-4; tentatively, D is TRBD1 (5 bases). CDR1 and CDR2 (germline): KGHSH, LQKENI. Trimming shortened V by 3 bases and J by 4 bases, and 15 bases separated the two germline ends. The CDR3 consists of 16 residues.

The DNA of the CDR3 is TGTGCCAGCAGCTTCGACTCTTACGGCTACGAGCAGTACTTC. Amino acid sequence: CASSFDSYGYEQYF. The rearrangement uses TRBV11-2 and TRBJ2-7; D ambiguous. V was trimmed by 3 bases and J by 3 bases, leaving 12 bases between them. CDR1 is SGHAT, CDR2 FQNNGV, per germline. CDR3 length equals 14 residues.

The chain couples TRBV9 to TRBJ2-5; 7 bases are a match to TRBD1. The CDR3 runs to 16 residues. In germline, CDR1 is SGDLS, CDR2 YYNGEE. With 3 bases clipped from V and 5 bases from J, the junction kept 13 bases outside the gene matches. This chain's CDR3 is CASSATDRAAGETQYF. CDR3 coding DNA: TGTGCCAGCAGCGCAACCGACAGGGCGGCGGGTGAGACCCAGTACTTC.

V and J are TRBV25-1 and TRBJ1-2, with TRBD1 identical over 9 bases. Germline CDR1 is MGHDK and CDR2 is SYGVNS. The CDR3 sequence is 17 residues long. V trimming: 4 bases; J trimming: 5 bases; junction bases outside the gene matches: 14. For the CDR3, the DNA is TGTGCCAGCAGTGCTTCGGGACAGGGCCTTTGGGGGTATGGCTACACCTTC. Its protein is CASSASGQGLWGYGYTF.

The gene calls are TRBV5-1 and TRBJ2-7; 11 bases line up with TRBD2. The CDR3 is 14 residues long. Losses at the gene ends were 4 bases for V and 2 bases for J; bases not matched to a gene: 2. Germline assignment: CDR1 SGHRS and CDR2 YFSETQ. The chain's CDR3 is CASSLAGGTYEQYF. The CDR3 DNA follows: TGCGCCAGCAGCCTAGCGGGGGGAACCTACGAGCAGTACTTC.

The CDR3 region is CASSEWQWGGELFF. The CDR3, as DNA: TGCGCCAGCAGTGAGTGGCAGTGGGGCGGGGAGCTGTTTTTT. V is TRBV10-2 and J is TRBJ2-2, with no clear D. Per germline, CDR1 WSHSY and CDR2 SAAADI. The ends were cut back, 1 base at V and 7 bases at J, with 10 bases in the middle. The CDR3 runs to 14 residues.

The V and J genes are TRBV5-1 and TRBJ1-5; D not certain. CDR3 length equals 15 residues. Germline V gene sequence: CDR1 SGHRS, CDR2 YFSETQ. The germline V and J ends were trimmed by 0 bases and 2 bases, with 9 bases remaining between them. CDR3 residues: CASSLDGLGNQPQHF. The CDR3 DNA follows: TGCGCCAGCAGCTTGGACGGGTTGGGCAATCAGCCCCAGCATTTT.

This chain joins TRBV7-2 and TRBJ2-5; tentative D call: TRBD1 (5 bases). V was trimmed by 6 bases and J by 5 bases, leaving 13 bases between them. Germline assignment: CDR1 SGHTA and CDR2 FQGNSA. The CDR3 consists of 13 residues. In DNA, the CDR3 is TGTGCCAGCAGTAAAAGACAGAGGGAGACCCAGTACTTC. It codes for CASSKRQRETQYF.

The chain joins TRBV7-9 to TRBJ1-4; the D is unclear. The germline gives CDR1 SEHNR, CDR2 FQNEAQ (reference sequence). This CDR3 is built from 15 residues. V lost 5 bases and J 5 bases, leaving 15 bases between the germline ends. In nucleotides, the CDR3 is TGTGCCAGCAGCGTAGACGGGGAACCAAATGAAAAACTGTTTTTT. It encodes CASSVDGEPNEKLFF.

This clone was counted between two and nine times. V is TRBV10-3 and J is TRBJ1-3; the D gene is possibly TRBD1 (6 bases). From germline, CDR1 is ENHRY and CDR2 SYGVKD. The CDR3 contains 15 residues. V was shortened by 6 bases and J by 4 bases, with 16 bases between the two germline ends. CDR3 in DNA: TGTGCCATCAGACAGGGAGTTCTGTCGGGAAACACCATATATTTT. This codes for CAIRQGVLSGNTIYF.

The chain links TRBV6-2 or TRBV6-3 to TRBJ1-1; D remains ambiguous. The CDR3 is 15 residues long. Looked up from germline, CDR1 is MNHEY and CDR2 is SVGEGT. V was trimmed by 4 bases and J by 1 base, leaving 13 bases between them. This CDR3 is CASSSPGETNTEAFF. The CDR3, as DNA: TGTGCCAGCAGTTCTCCTGGGGAAACGAACACTGAAGCTTTCTTT.

V gene TRBV10-2 combines with J gene TRBJ1-3; D uncertain. The CDR3 loop spans 14 amino acids. Trimming took off 1 base at V and 0 bases at J, with 4 bases between the two ends. CDR1 is WSHSY and CDR2 is SAAADI in the germline V gene. Here the CDR3 DNA reads TGCGCCAGCAGTGAGTTTATCTCTGGAAACACCATATATTTT. As protein: CASSEFISGNTIYF.

The gene calls are TRBV4-3 and TRBJ1-1; D gene ambiguous. The length of the CDR3 is 14 residues. The ends were cut back, 0 bases at V and 1 base at J, with 6 bases in the middle. CDR1 and CDR2 (germline): LGHNA, YSLEER. For the CDR3, the DNA is TGCGCCAGCAGCCAAGATCTCAGGAACACTGAAGCTTTCTTT. It yields the protein CASSQDLRNTEAFF.

This clone occurred once. The rearrangement links TRBV15 to TRBJ1-5; the D is unclear. Germline values: CDR1 LNHNV, CDR2 YYDKDF (reference sequence). This CDR3 contains 14 residues. V shed 5 bases and J shed 0 bases, with 8 bases lying between them. CDR3 sequence (DNA): TGTGCCACCAGCGGGATCTTTAGCAATCAGCCCCAGCATTTT. The encoded protein is CATSGIFSNQPQHF.

The rearrangement links TRBV11-3 to TRBJ2-1, with 7 bases fitting TRBD2. Germline CDR1 SGHNT, CDR2 YENEEA. Trimming cost V 6 bases and J 1 base; bases outside gene matches: 3. CDR3 length: 14 residues. Here the CDR3 DNA reads TGTGCCAGCAGTGGCGGGGGATCCTACAATGAGCAGTTCTTC. It specifies CASSGGGSYNEQFF.

This chain joins TRBV9 and TRBJ2-2; 8 bases are a match to TRBD1. CDR3 length: 17 amino acids. The junction had 11 bases not matched to a gene; V was cut back by 0 bases and J by 7 bases. Germline V CDR1 and CDR2: SGDLS, YYNGEE. CDR3 nucleotide sequence: TGTGCCAGCAGCGTAGGTGGACAGGGAGGTTTGGGCGGGGAGCTGTTTTTT. Residues: CASSVGGQGGLGGELFF.